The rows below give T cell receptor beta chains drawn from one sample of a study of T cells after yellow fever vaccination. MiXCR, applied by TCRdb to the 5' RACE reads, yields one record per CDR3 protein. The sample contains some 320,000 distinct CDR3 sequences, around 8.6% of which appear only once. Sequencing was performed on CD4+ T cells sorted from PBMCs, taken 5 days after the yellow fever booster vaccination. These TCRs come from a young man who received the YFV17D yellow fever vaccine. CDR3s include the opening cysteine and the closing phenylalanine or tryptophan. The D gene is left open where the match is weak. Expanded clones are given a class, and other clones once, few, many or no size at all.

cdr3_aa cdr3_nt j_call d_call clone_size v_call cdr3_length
CASSFGLAGAGDTQYF TGTGCCAGCAGCTTTGGACTAGCGGGGGCGGGAGATACGCAGTATTTT TRBJ2-3 TRBD2 - TRBV7-9 16
CASSPGPSSYKQYF TGTGCCAGCAGTCCCGGCCCCAGCTCCTACAAGCAGTACTTC TRBJ2-7 - - TRBV6-5 14
CSARVPGLNTEAFF TGCAGTGCTAGAGTCCCAGGGTTGAACACTGAAGCTTTCTTT TRBJ1-1 - - TRBV20-1 14
CASSLLGGNTIYF TGTGCCAGCAGTCTTTTGGGGGGAAACACCATATATTTT TRBJ1-3 - many TRBV6-5 13
CASSTTGNIRLPLHF TGTGCCAGCAGTACCACCGGGAATATACGTCTACCCCTCCACTTT TRBJ1-6 - many TRBV6-5 15
CSPQGGESLETQYF TGCAGTCCACAGGGGGGGGAGAGCTTAGAGACCCAGTACTTC TRBJ2-5 - - TRBV20-1 14
CASSSRQAGTYNEQFF TGTGCCAGCAGCTCCAGACAGGCTGGGACCTACAATGAGCAGTTCTTC TRBJ2-1 - many TRBV7-9 16
CASSLVFVAAGGQAFF TGTGCCAGCAGCTTAGTCTTTGTCGCGGCAGGGGGCCAAGCTTTCTTT TRBJ1-1 TRBD1 few TRBV7-2 16
CASSPLGGNEKLFF TGCGCCAGCAGCCCCCTTGGGGGGAATGAAAAACTGTTTTTT TRBJ1-4 - - TRBV4-1 14
CASSLARLNTEAFF TGTGCCAGCAGCCTGGCCAGATTGAACACTGAAGCTTTCTTT TRBJ1-1 - - TRBV7-3 14
CASSLGFGTEKNIQYF TGTGCCAGCAGTCTTGGATTCGGGACCGAGAAAAACATTCAGTACTTC TRBJ2-4 - many TRBV12-3/TRBV12-4 16
CASSNTGTGKDSTEAFF TGTGCCAGTAGCAACACCGGGACAGGGAAGGATAGCACTGAAGCTTTCTTT TRBJ1-1 TRBD1 few TRBV19 17
CASSPGQLGANVLTF TGCGCCAGCAGCCCGGGACAGTTAGGGGCCAACGTCCTGACTTTC TRBJ2-6 TRBD1 few TRBV5-1 15
CASRVAGGLGEQFF TGCGCCAGCAGGGTAGCGGGGGGTTTGGGGGAGCAGTTCTTC TRBJ2-1 TRBD2 - TRBV4-1 14
CASSTGDIADTQYF TGTGCCAGCAGCACCGGGGACATTGCAGATACGCAGTATTTT TRBJ2-3 - few TRBV9 14
CASIFGREVSHYTF TGTGCCAGCATATTTGGCAGGGAGGTTTCCCACTACACCTTC TRBJ1-2 - - TRBV2 14
CASSDSFPRGFDGYTF TGTGCCAGCAGTGACTCGTTTCCCCGGGGATTTGATGGCTACACCTTC TRBJ1-2 - many TRBV6-4 16
CASSQGARPGGFTDTQYF TGCGCCAGCAGCCAAGGGGCCCGACCCGGCGGTTTTACAGATACGCAGTATTTT TRBJ2-3 - few TRBV4-3 18
CASSQDWDVGYEQYF TGCGCCAGCAGCCAAGATTGGGACGTAGGCTACGAGCAGTACTTC TRBJ2-7 - - TRBV4-3 15
CASSWPGLAGGLNEQFF TGCGCCAGCAGCTGGCCAGGACTAGCGGGGGGGTTGAATGAGCAGTTCTTC TRBJ2-1 TRBD2 - TRBV5-1 17
CATSVGGWDQPQHF TGTGCCACCAGTGTAGGGGGTTGGGATCAGCCCCAGCATTTT TRBJ1-5 - - TRBV24-1 14
CASSPGRRGLDTEAFF TGTGCCAGCAGCCCCGGAAGGCGGGGTTTGGACACTGAAGCTTTCTTT TRBJ1-1 - few TRBV5-4 16
CSARDRGNEKLFF TGCAGTGCTCGGGACAGGGGTAATGAAAAACTGTTTTTT TRBJ1-4 TRBD1 - TRBV20-1 13
CASSPPLAGGYNEQFF TGTGCCAGCAGCCCCCCGCTAGCGGGGGGTTACAATGAGCAGTTCTTC TRBJ2-1 TRBD2 - TRBV12-3/TRBV12-4 16
CASSPGLAKNTEAFF TGTGCCAGCAGCCCGGGACTAGCAAAGAACACTGAAGCTTTCTTT TRBJ1-1 - many TRBV7-2 15
CASSLMGPDTQYF TGTGCCAGCAGCTTAATGGGTCCAGATACGCAGTATTTT TRBJ2-3 - few TRBV7-2 13
CASSLEVYGYTF TGTGCCAGCAGTTTGGAGGTCTATGGCTACACCTTC TRBJ1-2 - many TRBV12-3/TRBV12-4 12
CSARGPASQETQYF TGCAGTGCTAGGGGCCCGGCTAGCCAAGAGACCCAGTACTTC TRBJ2-5 - few TRBV20-1 14
CASSYGRDNPYFSPLHF TGTGCCAGCAGTTATGGGAGGGACAACCCCTATTTTTCACCCCTCCACTTT TRBJ1-6 - many TRBV6-5 17
CASSLVGGGISDTQYF TGTGCCAGCAGCTTGGTTGGGGGGGGGATTTCTGATACGCAGTATTTT TRBJ2-3 TRBD2 few TRBV5-4 16
CASSPIAGTQETQYF TGTGCCAGCTCACCAATAGCGGGGACCCAAGAGACCCAGTACTTC TRBJ2-5 TRBD2 many TRBV18 15
CASSAGDIQYF TGTGCCAGCAGCGCCGGGGACATTCAGTACTTC TRBJ2-4 - few TRBV9 11
CASSLLSTEETQYF TGCGCCAGCAGCTTGCTTTCGACAGAAGAGACCCAGTACTTC TRBJ2-5 - few TRBV5-1 14
CASSLAQRGSTDTQYF TGCGCCAGCAGCTTGGCGCAGCGGGGAAGCACAGATACGCAGTATTTT TRBJ2-3 TRBD2 few TRBV5-1 16
CASSRRDNEQFF TGTGCCAGTAGTAGGAGGGACAATGAGCAGTTCTTC TRBJ2-1 - - TRBV19 12
CASSPTSGGDNEQFF TGCGCCAGCAGCCCGACTAGCGGGGGGGACAATGAGCAGTTCTTC TRBJ2-1 TRBD2 - TRBV5-1 15
CASRRDKNYGYTF TGTGCCAGCAGAAGGGACAAGAACTATGGCTACACCTTC TRBJ1-2 - many TRBV6-5 13
CASSLRARGAGTEAFF TGCGCCAGCAGCTTGAGGGCCCGAGGGGCCGGCACTGAAGCTTTCTTT TRBJ1-1 - - TRBV5-1 16
CAWSGYGADTQYF TGTGCCTGGAGTGGTTACGGGGCAGATACGCAGTATTTT TRBJ2-3 - - TRBV30 13
CASSPTTGTRPNEQFF TGTGCCAGCAGCCCTACTACCGGGACTAGGCCTAATGAGCAGTTCTTC TRBJ2-1 TRBD2 - TRBV7-3 16
CASSTQEWSYGYTF TGTGCCAGCAGCACACAGGAATGGAGCTATGGCTACACCTTC TRBJ1-2 - - TRBV7-8 14
CSVEAHYNTEAFF TGCAGCGTTGAAGCGCATTATAACACTGAAGCTTTCTTT TRBJ1-1 - - TRBV29-1 13